This TCR beta chain was retrieved from a study (dated by TCRdb to the mid-2010s). From V the trimming removes 4 bases and from J it removes 7 bases, while the gene matches leave 11 bases of the junction unaccounted for. The CDR3 sequence holds 16 residues, the cysteine and phenylalanine included. Only the CDR3 part of the read is kept: 48 bases, read in frame from the first base. Receptor libraries were prepared by RT-PCR. TCRdb shows the sequencer as Illumina MiSeq. The public reads were run again by TCRdb, first through fastp at Q25 and then through MiXCR, and only productive beta chains were kept. Each record represents a unique CDR3 protein, reported with the most common genes and DNA among its rows. The sample profile shows hundreds of thousands of distinct CDR3 sequences; 14% of them were found once. The top ten hold 3.6% of the sample. This clonotype was observed a few times. Its antigen is unknown. Base qualities are missing; no much larger clone stands one base away.

The sequence was obtained from a female donor in good health, serving as a healthy control. In this chain, TRBV12-3 or TRBV12-4 is recombined with TRBJ2-2; a stretch of 8 junction bases matches TRBD1. The source material was memory CD4+ T cells from blood. The CDR3 region: CASSSADRVFSGELFF. Read as DNA, the sequence is TGTGCCAGCAGTTCCGCGGACAGGGTTTTCAGCGGGGAGCTGTTTTTT.